This T cell receptor (beta chain) was observed in a study of T cell responses to AZD1222 COVID-19 vaccine. Study-level points and caveats: At baseline, just a handful of AZD1222 recipients tested seropositive.

TCRdb's table, derived via immunoSEQ multiplex PCR, lists solely in-frame clones and lacks some. The table records around 77,000 clones, about nine tenths of them present only once. This clone occurred once. Its specificity is not known. V was cut by 5 bases and J by 8 bases, with 10 bases left in between. Germline V gene data show CDR1 as MNHEY and CDR2 as SMNVEV (reference sequence). This CDR3 is 13 amino acids long. The clonotype was recovered from an adult in good health. This chain links TRBV27 with TRBJ1-6; D gene ambiguous. Sequencing was performed on peripheral blood, taken on day 0 of AZD1222 vaccination. CDR3 loop: CASSQRLHSPLHF. The CDR3 DNA reads as TGTGCCAGCAGTCAAAGGTTACATTCACCCCTCCACTTT.